The text below deals with one T cell receptor (beta chain). The entry originates in a study of shared clonotypes between healthy human individuals. CD45RA+ naive and CD45RA-negative memory subsets were separated from CD4+ cells. V lost 3 bases and J 0 bases, leaving 13 bases between the germline ends. In germline, CDR1 is SGHRS, CDR2 YFSETQ. CDR3 length equals 16 residues. TCRdb's copy holds only in-frame clones and misses some; the assay was immunoSEQ multiplex PCR. The profile shows some 2,400,000 clones, almost 96% of them singletons. The chain couples TRBV5-1 to TRBJ2-1; a possible D gene is TRBD2 (6 bases). The receptor was derived from a man younger than 35 in good health. The specimen sequenced was naive CD4+ T cells sorted from blood. Noted subset: CD45RA+ positively selected. CDR3 sequence reads: CASSSGDGSSYNEQFF. In DNA form, the CDR3 reads TGCGCCAGCAGCTCGGGGGACGGTAGCTCCTACAATGAGCAGTTCTTC.